This T cell receptor beta chain was captured by sequencing in a study of identifying expanded T cells in peripheral blood. Findings and caveats of the study: Across healthy donors, higher total template counts meant significantly greater approximately two-week count variance.

Assay used: immunoSEQ multiplex PCR; TCRdb lists only in-frame clones, some missing. The table shows around 90,000 clones, with around 88% occurring only once. Remarks on this clone: Its cognate antigen is unknown.

V gave up 5 bases and J gave up 4 bases, with 9 bases separating them. Germline V gene sequence: CDR1 SGHTA, CDR2 FQGTGA. There are 13 residues in the CDR3. During the collection period, no donor immune events like infections were recorded. This receptor was taken from a person aged 18 to 75 in good health. Sequenced: blood. This chain links TRBV7-3 with TRBJ1-3; possible D gene TRBD1, 5 bases. The CDR3 loop is CASSLGQGNTIYF. CDR3 nucleotide sequence: TGTGCCAGCAGCCTGGGGCAAGGAAACACCATATATTTT.